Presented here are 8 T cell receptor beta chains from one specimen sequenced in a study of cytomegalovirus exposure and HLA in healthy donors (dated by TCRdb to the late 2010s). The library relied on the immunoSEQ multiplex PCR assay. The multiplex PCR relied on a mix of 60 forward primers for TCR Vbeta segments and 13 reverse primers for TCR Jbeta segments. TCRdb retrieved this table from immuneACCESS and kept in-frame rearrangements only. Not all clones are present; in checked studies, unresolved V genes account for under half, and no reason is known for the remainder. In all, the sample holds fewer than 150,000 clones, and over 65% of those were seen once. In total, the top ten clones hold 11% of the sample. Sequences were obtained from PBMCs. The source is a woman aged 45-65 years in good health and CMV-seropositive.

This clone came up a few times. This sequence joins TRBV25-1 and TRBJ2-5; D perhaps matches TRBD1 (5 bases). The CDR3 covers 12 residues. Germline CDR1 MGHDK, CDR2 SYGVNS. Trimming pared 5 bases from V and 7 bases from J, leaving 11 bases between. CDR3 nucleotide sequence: TGTGCCAGCAGTCCTCCAGGGCGGACCCAGTACTTC. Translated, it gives CASSPPGRTQYF.

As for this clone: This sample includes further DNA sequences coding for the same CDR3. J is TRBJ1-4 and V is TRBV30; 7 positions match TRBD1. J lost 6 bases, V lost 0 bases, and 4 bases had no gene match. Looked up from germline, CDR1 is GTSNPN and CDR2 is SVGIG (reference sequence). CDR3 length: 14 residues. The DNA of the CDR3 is TGTGCCTGGAGTGTACTAACAGGGGATGAAAAACTGTTTTTT. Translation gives CAWSVLTGDEKLFF.

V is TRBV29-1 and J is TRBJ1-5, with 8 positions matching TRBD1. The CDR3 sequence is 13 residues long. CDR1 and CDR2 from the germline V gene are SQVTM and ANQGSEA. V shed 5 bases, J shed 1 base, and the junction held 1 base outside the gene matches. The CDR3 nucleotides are TGCAGCGTTCAGGGGGCAAGCAATCAGCCCCAGCATTTT. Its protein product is CSVQGASNQPQHF.

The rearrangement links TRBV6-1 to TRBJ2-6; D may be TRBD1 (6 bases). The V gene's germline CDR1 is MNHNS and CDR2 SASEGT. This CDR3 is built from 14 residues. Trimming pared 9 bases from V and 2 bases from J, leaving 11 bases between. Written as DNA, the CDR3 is TGTGCCAGTATAGGGGGAACTGGGGCCAACGTCCTGACTTTC. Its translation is CASIGGTGANVLTF.

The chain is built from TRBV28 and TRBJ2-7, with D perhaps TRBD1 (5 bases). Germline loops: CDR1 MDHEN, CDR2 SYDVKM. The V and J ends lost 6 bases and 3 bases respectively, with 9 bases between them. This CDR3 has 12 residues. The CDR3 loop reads CASRETDYEQYF. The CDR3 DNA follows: TGTGCCAGCAGAGAGACAGACTACGAGCAGTACTTC. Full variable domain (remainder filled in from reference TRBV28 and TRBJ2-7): DVKVTQSSRYLVKRTGEKVFLECVQDMDHENMFWYRQDPGLGLRLIYFSYDVKMKEKGDIPEGYSVSREKKERFSLILESASTNQTSMYLCASRETDYEQYFGPGTRLTVT.

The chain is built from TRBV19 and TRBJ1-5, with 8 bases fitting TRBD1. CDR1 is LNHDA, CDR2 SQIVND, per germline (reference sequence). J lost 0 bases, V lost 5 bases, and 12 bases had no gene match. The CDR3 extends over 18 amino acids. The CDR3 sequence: CASSGGQGPPYSNQPQHF. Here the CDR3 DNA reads TGTGCCAGTAGTGGCGGACAGGGACCACCTTATAGCAATCAGCCCCAGCATTTT. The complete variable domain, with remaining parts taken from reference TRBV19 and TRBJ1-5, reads DGGITQSPKYLFRKEGQNVTLSCEQNLNHDAMYWYRQDPGQGLRLIYYSQIVNDFQKGDIAEGYSVSREKKESFPLTVTSAQKNPTAFYLCASSGGQGPPYSNQPQHFGDGTRLSIL.

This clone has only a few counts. CDR3 residues: CASSQGTGATTYQETQYF. The CDR3 DNA reads as TGCGCCAGCAGCCAGGGGACAGGGGCGACTACATACCAAGAGACCCAGTACTTC. This sequence joins TRBV5-1 and TRBJ2-5, with 10 bases lining up with TRBD1. The V segment lost 4 bases and the J segment 0 bases; nucleotides outside the gene matches: 12. The CDR3 length is 18 residues. Germline V lookup: CDR1 SGHRS, CDR2 YFSETQ.

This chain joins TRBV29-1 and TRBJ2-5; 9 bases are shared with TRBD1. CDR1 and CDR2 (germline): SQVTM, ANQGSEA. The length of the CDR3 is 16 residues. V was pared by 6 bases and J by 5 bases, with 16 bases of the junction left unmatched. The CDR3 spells CSVARRDRVVGETQYF. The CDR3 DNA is TGCAGCGTAGCCCGCCGGGACAGGGTCGTCGGGGAGACCCAGTACTTC.